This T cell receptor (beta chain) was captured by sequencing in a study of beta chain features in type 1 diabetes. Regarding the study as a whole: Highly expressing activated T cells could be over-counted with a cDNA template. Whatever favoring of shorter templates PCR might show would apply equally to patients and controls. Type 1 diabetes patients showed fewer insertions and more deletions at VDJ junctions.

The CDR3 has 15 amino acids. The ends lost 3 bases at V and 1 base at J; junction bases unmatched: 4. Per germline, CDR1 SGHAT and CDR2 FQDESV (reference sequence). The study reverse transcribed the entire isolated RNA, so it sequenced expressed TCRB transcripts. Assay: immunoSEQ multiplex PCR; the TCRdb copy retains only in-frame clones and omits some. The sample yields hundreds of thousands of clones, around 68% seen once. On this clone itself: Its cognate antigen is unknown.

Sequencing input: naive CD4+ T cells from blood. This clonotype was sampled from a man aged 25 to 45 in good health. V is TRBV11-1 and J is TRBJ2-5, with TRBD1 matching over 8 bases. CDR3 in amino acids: CASSFGQGPQETQYF. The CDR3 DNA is TGTGCCAGCAGCTTCGGACAGGGTCCCCAAGAGACCCAGTACTTC.